This passage covers 9 T cell receptor beta chains from one sample sequenced in a study of technical replicates of blood from a handful of donors. Repertoires were generated with immunoSEQ multiplex PCR, while TCRdb's copy carries only in-frame clones and drops some. The table has under 90,000 clones, 96% seen once. Sequencing was done on a sample of T cells isolated from PBMCs. The receptors were gathered from a human donor in good health.

The CDR3 loop is CASSVELGAREQYF. DNA for the CDR3: TGTGCCAGCAGCGTAGAGCTGGGGGCCCGCGAGCAGTACTTC. The gene calls are TRBV9 and TRBJ2-7, with D tentatively TRBD1 (6 bases). Trimming took 0 bases from V and 6 from J, leaving 13 bases between them. CDR3 length: 14 residues. CDR1 and CDR2 (germline): SGDLS, YYNGEE.

The rearrangement links TRBV11-2 to TRBJ1-3; perhaps TRBD1 as D (6 bases). CDR3 length: 17 residues. Trimming took 3 bases from V and 2 from J, leaving 17 bases between them. Per germline, CDR1 SGHAT and CDR2 FQNNGV. CDR3 in DNA: TGTGCCAGCAGCTTCTTTAACAGGGATCACCCTGGAAACACCATATATTTT. Amino acid sequence: CASSFFNRDHPGNTIYF.

The CDR3 loop reads CASSNGIDTNQPQHF. CDR3 coding DNA: TGTGCCAGCAGCAACGGGATAGATACCAATCAGCCCCAGCATTTT. V and J are TRBV5-4 and TRBJ1-5; the D is unclear. The CDR3 covers 15 residues. Trimming cost V 4 bases and J 3 bases, with 14 bases left between them. Looked up from germline, CDR1 is SGHNT and CDR2 is YYREEE (reference sequence).

The V and J genes are TRBV6-5 and TRBJ2-1, with a weak D call TRBD2 (5 bases). The germline gives CDR1 MNHEY, CDR2 SVGAGI. The CDR3 spans 15 residues. V was shortened by 6 bases and J by 0 bases, with 12 bases between the two germline ends. CDR3 in amino acids: CASSWTSSSYNEQFF. CDR3 bases: TGTGCCAGCAGCTGGACTTCGAGCTCCTACAATGAGCAGTTCTTC.

The V call is TRBV7-7, the J call TRBJ2-2, with 8 bases fitting TRBD2. V shed 0 bases, J shed 8 bases, and the junction held 5 bases outside the gene matches. The V gene's germline CDR1 is SSHAT and CDR2 FNYEAQ (reference sequence). The CDR3 consists of 15 residues. The CDR3 reads CASSLAPGLGGELFF. In DNA, the CDR3 is TGTGCCAGCAGCTTAGCTCCGGGACTAGGAGGGGAGCTGTTTTTT.

The chain is built from TRBV5-4 and TRBJ2-1, with TRBD2 matching 11 bases. This CDR3 region has 15 residues. Germline V gene sequence: CDR1 SGHNT, CDR2 YYREEE (reference sequence). J was trimmed by 6 bases and V by 1 base; bases with no gene match: 3. The CDR3 sequence: CASSLSLAGGNEQFF. CDR3 bases: TGTGCCAGCAGCTTGAGTCTAGCGGGAGGCAATGAGCAGTTCTTC.

The chain links TRBV7-2 to TRBJ1-3; TRBD1 aligns across 7 bases. After removal of 1 base from V and 0 bases from J, the junction contained 6 bases not matched to a gene. The CDR3 is 17 residues long. Per germline, CDR1 SGHTA and CDR2 FQGNSA. The CDR3 protein is CASSLGLGQISGNTIYF. CDR3 DNA sequence: TGTGCCAGCAGCTTAGGGCTGGGACAGATCTCTGGAAACACCATATATTTT.

The V and J genes are TRBV14 and TRBJ1-4, with 8 nucleotides matching TRBD1. The CDR3 has 17 residues. CDR1 is SGHDN and CDR2 is FVKESK in the germline V gene. V dropped 3 bases and J dropped 3; count of bases not matched to a gene: 9. CDR3 residues: CASSHTPNRGSNEKLFF. DNA of the CDR3: TGTGCCAGCAGCCATACGCCCAACAGGGGGTCTAATGAAAAACTGTTTTTT.

This chain joins TRBV19 and TRBJ1-5, with D maybe TRBD1 (5 bases). Germline V CDR1 and CDR2: LNHDA, SQIVND (reference sequence). The CDR3 length is 16 residues. The V end lost 3 bases, the J end lost 7 bases, and 19 bases lay between the germline ends. CDR3 sequence: CASSIPTSGVGQPQHF. As DNA, the CDR3 is TGTGCCAGTAGTATCCCGACCTCGGGGGTCGGGCAGCCCCAGCATTTT.